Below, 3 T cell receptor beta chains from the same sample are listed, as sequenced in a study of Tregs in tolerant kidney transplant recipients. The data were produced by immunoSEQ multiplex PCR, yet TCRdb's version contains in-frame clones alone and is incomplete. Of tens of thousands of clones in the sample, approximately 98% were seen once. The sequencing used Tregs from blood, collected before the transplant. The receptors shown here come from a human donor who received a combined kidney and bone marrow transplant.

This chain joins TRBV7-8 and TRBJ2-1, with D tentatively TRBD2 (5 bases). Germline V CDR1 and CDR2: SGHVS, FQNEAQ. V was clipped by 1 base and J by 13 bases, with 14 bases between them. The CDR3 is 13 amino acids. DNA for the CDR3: TGTGCCAGCAGCTTAGTGCGGGCTTCAGGACAGTTCTTC. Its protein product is CASSLVRASGQFF.

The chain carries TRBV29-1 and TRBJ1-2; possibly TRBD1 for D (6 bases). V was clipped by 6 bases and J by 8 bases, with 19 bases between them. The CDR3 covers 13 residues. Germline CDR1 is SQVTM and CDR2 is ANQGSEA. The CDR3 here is CSVSSEQGRGYTF. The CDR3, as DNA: TGCAGCGTCTCCTCAGAACAGGGCCGCGGCTACACCTTC.

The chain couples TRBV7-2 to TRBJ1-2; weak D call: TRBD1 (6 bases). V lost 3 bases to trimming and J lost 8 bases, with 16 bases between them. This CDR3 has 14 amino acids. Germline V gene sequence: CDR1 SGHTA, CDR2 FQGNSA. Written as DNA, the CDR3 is TGTGCCAGCAGCTTTTTTGGGTGGGGGCGAGGCTACACCTTC. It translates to CASSFFGWGRGYTF.